This T cell receptor beta chain was obtained from a study of blood T cells in healthy people across ages. Using a J-beta primer mix together with a sample-barcoded 5' primer, a second PCR was run for about 6 to 11 cycles. TCRdb re-analysed the 5' RACE reads in MiXCR, keeping a single row per CDR3 protein. This sample has hundreds of thousands of distinct CDR3 sequences, with 27% found just once. The receptor's source is a woman in her 70s in good health. Sequencing was performed on blood.

DNA for the CDR3: TGTGCCATCAGTGAGGAGTCGGTAGAAGAGACCCAGTACTTC. Its translation is CAISEESVEETQYF. The chain links TRBV10-3 to TRBJ2-5; D remains ambiguous. CDR1 is ENHRY and CDR2 is SYGVKD in the germline V gene. CDR3 size: 14 residues. V was pared by 2 bases and J by 3 bases, with 10 bases between.